This note documents a single T cell receptor beta chain sequence. Its antigen specificity is not known. Nothing much larger sits one base from this clone, and base qualities are not available. In the prospective study, participants were 18 to 89 years old, resided in about two dozen geographic areas of the United States, and were enrolled through a virtual design. To assign participants to cohorts, the prospective study relied on clinical history that participants themselves reported in a screening survey and a study questionnaire. For ImmuneRACE Cohort 3, a participant was defined as recovered based on two consecutive negative NP/OP PCR tests, clearance by a healthcare professional, or resolution of symptoms. In the prospective study, whole blood, serum and a nasopharyngeal or oropharyngeal swab were collected from each participant by mobile phlebotomists. Over a roughly 2-month period, participants in the prospective study had the option of providing additional blood draws and questionnaires. Blood samples from the prospective study were shipped frozen or at room temperature prior to DNA extraction.

The data derive from a study of blood T cell repertoires in COVID-19 (TCRdb year 2020). Regarding the research as a whole: Samples from collaborators originated in the United States, Italy and Spain and spanned both the acute and convalescent phases of COVID-19. The material from the prospective study consisted of cDNA or gDNA derived from T cells, B-cell-depleted T cells, or PBMCs. Deeply sampled blood TCRbeta repertoires from subjects exposed to, actively infected with, or recovered from COVID-19 were included in the dataset. The repertoires were released in a freely available public database intended as a resource for research on the immune response to SARS-CoV-2. The samples were drawn from the first 160 participants of the ongoing ImmuneRACE study and from 950 to 1,500 subjects provided by 6 global collaborators. Sample metadata almost always included a de-identified subject ID, COVID-19 status, age in years and sex. Where available, HLA class I and class II types were obtained from metadata supplied by the sample provider rather than from assay-based typing. Points the paper makes about the study in general: The quantity of clinical and demographic metadata differed by source and by participant and was supplied without curation.

The CDR3 spans 13 residues, from the cysteine through the phenylalanine. The read is trimmed to its CDR3 DNA, 39 bases read in frame from base 1. Trimming costs V 7 bases and J 4 bases, and their ends lie 10 bases apart. Based on the germline V gene, the CDR1 and CDR2 sequences are MNHEY and SVGAGI. The immunoSEQ Assay, a bias-controlled multiplex PCR, was used to amplify TCRbeta CDR3 regions from genomic DNA. Processing in the source paper ran as follows. Within the assay, amplification of reference gene primers was used to estimate how many nucleated cells each sample contained. To quantify the absolute abundance of each unique TCRbeta CDR3 rearrangement, sequence reads were collapsed and filtered. Productive Simpson clonality was computed per sample as the square root of Simpson's diversity index over productive rearrangements. The table was pulled from immuneACCESS by TCRdb, which kept in-frame rearrangements only. Such tables lose some clones; where checked, under half of the loss comes from unresolved V genes, and the rest has no known cause. From that table come the V and J calls and clone size; the DNA was used to work out D and trimming. The sample profile shows around 380,000 clones; approximately 87% of them were found once. Approximately 1.2% of the sample belongs to the ten largest clones.

The sample was PBMCs or T cells enriched from blood (not recorded which). The receptor chain draws on TRBV6-5 and TRBJ1-4, with the D segment identity uncertain. The sequence came from a man aged 30 to 45 who had recovered from COVID-19. For the CDR3, the sequence is CASTTADNEKLFF. At the DNA level, the sequence is TGTGCCAGCACAACAGCCGATAATGAAAAACTGTTTTTT.